The T cell receptor (beta chain) under discussion was sequenced for a study of T cell responses to AZD1222 COVID-19 vaccine. Study summary: Second-dose timings of about 4 or about 12 weeks were pooled. General study findings and limits: Baseline serostatus was positive in only a handful of AZD1222 recipients. Spike-specific TCR breadth and depth rose after two AZD1222 doses.

Regarding this clone: The target antigen is unknown.

Sequenced by immunoSEQ multiplex PCR; TCRdb stores in-frame clones only, minus some. The table has some 130,000 clones, 75% to 95% seen once. Germline-derived CDR1 and CDR2 are MNHEY and SVGEGT. The V gene lost 0 bases and the J gene lost 5 bases, with 10 bases spanning the gap. The CDR3 extends over 15 amino acids. Sample: peripheral blood, taken on day 0 of AZD1222 vaccination. This sequence joins TRBV6-2 or TRBV6-3 and TRBJ1-4, with D hard to call. This receptor was taken from an adult in good health. In DNA, the CDR3 is TGTGCCAGCAGTTACTCGATGATTCGGAATGAAAAACTGTTTTTT. Translated: CASSYSMIRNEKLFF.